The T cell receptor beta chain under discussion was sequenced for a study of cytomegalovirus exposure and HLA in healthy donors. This CDR3 has 16 amino acids. V gave up 1 base and J gave up 2 bases, with 14 bases separating them. The V gene's germline CDR1 is KGHSH and CDR2 LQKENI. It was with 60 Vbeta and 13 Jbeta primers that the PCR ran. Libraries were prepared by immunoSEQ multiplex PCR; TCRdb keeps only in-frame clonotypes and omits some of them. The sample shows 65,000 to 75,000 clones, roughly 68% of them seen only once. The chain is built from TRBV18 and TRBJ1-2, with D perhaps TRBD1 (5 bases). The sequence derives from a woman aged 60 to 75 in good health and CMV-seropositive. The source material was PBMCs. CDR3 DNA sequence: TGTGCCAGCTCACCACAGACCCCTTGGGGCAACTATGGCTACACCTTC. As protein: CASSPQTPWGNYGYTF.